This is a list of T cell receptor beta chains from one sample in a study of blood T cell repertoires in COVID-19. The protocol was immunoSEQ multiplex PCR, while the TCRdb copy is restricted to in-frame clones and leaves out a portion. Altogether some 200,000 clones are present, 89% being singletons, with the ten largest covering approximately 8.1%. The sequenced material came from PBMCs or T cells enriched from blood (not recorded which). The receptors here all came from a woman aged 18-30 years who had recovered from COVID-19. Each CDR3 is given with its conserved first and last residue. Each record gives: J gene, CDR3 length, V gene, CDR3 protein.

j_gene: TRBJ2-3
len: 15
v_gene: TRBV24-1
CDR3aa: CATSDPGQGPDTQYF

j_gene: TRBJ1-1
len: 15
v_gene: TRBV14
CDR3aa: CASSPPEGGLPGAFF

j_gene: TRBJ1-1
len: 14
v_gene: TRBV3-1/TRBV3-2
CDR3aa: CASSHSGMNTEAFF

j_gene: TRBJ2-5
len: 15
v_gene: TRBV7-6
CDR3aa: CASSYRTGPIETQYF

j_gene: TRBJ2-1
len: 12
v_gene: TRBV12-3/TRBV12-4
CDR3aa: CASLAAPNEQFF

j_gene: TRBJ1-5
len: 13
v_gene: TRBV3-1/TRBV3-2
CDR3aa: CASSPSGGIVQHF

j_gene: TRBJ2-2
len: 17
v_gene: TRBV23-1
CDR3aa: CASSQSPWAGSHGELFF

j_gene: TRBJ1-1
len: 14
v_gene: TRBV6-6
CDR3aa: CASSRSKQNTEAFF

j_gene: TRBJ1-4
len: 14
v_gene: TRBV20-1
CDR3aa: CSASGRGAWEKLFF

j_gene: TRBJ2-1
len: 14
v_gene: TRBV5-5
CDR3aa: CASSSGQGWDEQFF

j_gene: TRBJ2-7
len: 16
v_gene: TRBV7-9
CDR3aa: CASSLFGQGPIYEQYF

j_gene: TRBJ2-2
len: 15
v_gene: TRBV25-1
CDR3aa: CASSEQVAGPGELFF

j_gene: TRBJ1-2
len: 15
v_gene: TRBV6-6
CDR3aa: CASIKSDIPNYGYTF

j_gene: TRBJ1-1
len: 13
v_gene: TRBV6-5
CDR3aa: CASSYNKNTEAFF

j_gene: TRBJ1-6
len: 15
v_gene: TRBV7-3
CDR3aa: CASSTDRAGDSPLHF

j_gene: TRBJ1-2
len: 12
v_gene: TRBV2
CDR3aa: CASRGQEYGYTF

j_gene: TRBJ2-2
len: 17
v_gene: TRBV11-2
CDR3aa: CASSLGSRGVDTGELFF

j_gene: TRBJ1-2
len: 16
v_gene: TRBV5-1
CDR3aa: CASRQGGSPLNYGYTF

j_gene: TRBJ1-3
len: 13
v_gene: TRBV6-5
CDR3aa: CASSPSGGNTIYF

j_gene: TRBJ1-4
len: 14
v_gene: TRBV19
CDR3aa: CASSIDPAAEKLFF

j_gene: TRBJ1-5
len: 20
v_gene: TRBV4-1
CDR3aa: CASSPPRIGPVYNSNQPQHF

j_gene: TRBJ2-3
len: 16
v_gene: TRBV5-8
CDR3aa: CASSFRDRGPVDTQYF

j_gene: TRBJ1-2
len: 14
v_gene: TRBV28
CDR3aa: CAILSADRATGYTF